Below, 10 T cell receptor beta chains from the same sample are listed, as sequenced in a study of blood T cells in healthy people across ages. Then a second PCR, running about 6 to 11 cycles, was carried out with a sample-barcoded 5' primer and a J-beta primer mix. TCRdb independently ran MiXCR on the 5' RACE reads; one entry per CDR3 protein. The sample records about 400,000 distinct CDR3 sequences, about 52% being singletons. Specimen: blood. Every receptor here comes from a man between 60 and 75 years old in good health.

The chain links TRBV10-1 to TRBJ2-7; 9 nucleotides agree with TRBD2. Germline V gene sequence: CDR1 WNHNN, CDR2 SYGVQD (reference sequence). The CDR3 extends over 22 amino acids. The trim removed 6 bases at V and 6 bases at J, leaving 33 bases unmatched. DNA for the CDR3: TGCGCCAGCAGCCATCCTGGTTTCGCCTCCCCGCGGGAGGGCCCTAGCAGAAGCGAGCAGTACTTC. Residues: CASSHPGFASPREGPSRSEQYF.

Details on this clonotype: Germline and junction disagree at one end, which may indicate a read error. V is TRBV6-6 and J is TRBJ1-1; TRBD1 agrees at 7 bases. Germline assignment: CDR1 MNHNY and CDR2 SVGAGI (reference sequence). CDR3 length: 14 amino acids. For the CDR3, the DNA is TGTGCCAGCCAAGAAGACAGGGATAACACTGAGGCTTTCTTT. It specifies CASQEDRDNTEAFF.

The chain couples TRBV5-1 to TRBJ1-2, with 8 bases identical to TRBD1. The CDR3 runs 15 residues. V lost 0 bases, J lost 7 bases, and 8 bases stayed unmatched. Germline V lookup: CDR1 SGHRS, CDR2 YFSETQ. CDR3 residues: CASSLGQGAPSGYTF. The CDR3 region has the DNA TGCGCCAGCAGCTTGGGCCAGGGGGCCCCCTCTGGCTACACCTTC. The full variable domain, rest sourced from reference TRBV5-1 and TRBJ1-2, is KAGVTQTPRYLIKTRGQQVTLSCSPISGHRSVSWYQQTPGQGLQFLFEYFSETQRNKGNFPGRFSGRQFSNSRSEMNVSTLELGDSALYLCASSLGQGAPSGYTFGSGTRLTVV.

There are many counts of this clonotype. J is TRBJ2-1 and V is TRBV5-6, with TRBD2 identical over 10 bases. The junction had 7 bases not matched to a gene; V was cut back by 3 bases and J by 7 bases. The CDR3 contains 15 residues. Germline CDR1 and CDR2: SGHDT and YYEEEE. Written as DNA, the CDR3 is TGTGCCAGCAGCTCCTGGGGGACTAGCGATAATGAGCAGTTCTTC. Its protein product is CASSSWGTSDNEQFF.

The rearrangement uses TRBV28 and TRBJ2-3; D call uncertain. The CDR3 consists of 15 residues. V was cut by 6 bases and J by 2 bases, with 15 bases left in between. Germline CDR1 is MDHEN and CDR2 is SYDVKM. This chain's CDR3 is CASRTLLLATDTQYF. CDR3 DNA sequence: TGTGCCAGCAGGACCCTCCTTCTGGCCACAGATACGCAGTATTTT.

On this clonotype: One end of the junction varies from germline; a read error may be responsible. The rearrangement joins TRBV7-7 to TRBJ2-5; the match to TRBD1 covers 7 bases. This CDR3 comprises 15 residues. The germline gives CDR1 SSHAT, CDR2 FNYEAQ (reference sequence). The CDR3, as DNA: TGTGCTAGCAGCTTAGCCCGGACAGGTTCTGAGACCCAGTACTTC. Translating gives CASSLARTGSETQYF. The full variable domain, with the rest looked up from reference TRBV7-7 and TRBJ2-5, is GAGVSQSPRYKVTKRGQDVTLRCDPISSHATLYWYQQALGQGPEFLTYFNYEAQPDKSGLPSDRFSAERPEGSISTLTIQRTEQRDSAMYRCASSLARTGSETQYFGPGTRLLVL.

This clonotype has a count of ten or more. The gene calls are TRBV11-1 and TRBJ2-7; D call uncertain. Germline V CDR1 and CDR2: SGHAT, FQDESV (reference sequence). The CDR3 contains 12 residues. Trimming pared 6 bases from V and 5 bases from J, leaving 11 bases between. The chain's CDR3 is CASSRNWNEQYF. CDR3 sequence (DNA): TGTGCCAGCAGTCGTAACTGGAACGAGCAGTACTTC. Looking up the rest from reference TRBV11-1 and TRBJ2-7 gives the full variable domain: EAEVAQSPRYKITEKSQAVAFWCDPISGHATLYWYRQILGQGPELLVQFQDESVVDDSQLPKDRFSAERLKGVDSTLKIQPAELGDSAMYLCASSRNWNEQYFGPGTRLTVT.

The chain employs TRBV20-1 and TRBJ1-5; no clear D. The CDR3 contains 16 residues. Germline loops: CDR1 DFQATT, CDR2 SNEGSKA (reference sequence). The V and J ends lost 0 bases and 3 bases respectively, with 15 bases between them. CDR3 nucleotides: TGCAGTGCTAGAGATTTCCAGGCGGGTGACAATCAGCCCCAGCATTTT. The encoded protein is CSARDFQAGDNQPQHF.

This clonotype was detected ten times or more. The chain couples TRBV29-1 to TRBJ2-7, with D uncertain. The germline V and J ends were trimmed by 4 bases and 2 bases, with 9 bases remaining between them. This CDR3 has 12 residues. Germline CDR1 is SQVTM and CDR2 is ANQGSEA. CDR3 amino acids: CSVAGATYEQYF. The CDR3 nucleotides read TGCAGCGTTGCGGGCGCAACCTACGAGCAGTACTTC.

Regarding this clonotype: A read error may be the cause here, since a much bigger clone is one base away. In DNA form, the CDR3 reads TGTGCCAGCCGACGACTAGCGGGAGAGCTCGAGGGAGGTACGCAGTATTTT. Translated: CASRRLAGELEGGTQYF. The V call is TRBV6-1, the J call TRBJ2-3; 12 nucleotides align to TRBD2. Germline CDR1 and CDR2: MNHNS and SASEGT. The CDR3 sequence is 17 residues long. Trimming cost V 8 bases and J 8 bases; bases outside gene matches: 17.